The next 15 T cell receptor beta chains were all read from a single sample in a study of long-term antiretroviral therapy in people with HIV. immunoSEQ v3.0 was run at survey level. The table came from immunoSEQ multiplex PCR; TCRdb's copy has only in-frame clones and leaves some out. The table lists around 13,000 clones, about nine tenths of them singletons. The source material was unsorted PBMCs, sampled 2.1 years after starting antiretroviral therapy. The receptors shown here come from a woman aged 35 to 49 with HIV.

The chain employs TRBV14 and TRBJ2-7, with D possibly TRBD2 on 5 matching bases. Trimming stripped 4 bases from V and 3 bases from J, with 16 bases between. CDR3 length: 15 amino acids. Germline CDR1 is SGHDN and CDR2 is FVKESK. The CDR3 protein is CASSLKSGYGYEQYF. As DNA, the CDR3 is TGTGCCAGCAGCCTTAAATCGGGGTACGGCTACGAGCAGTACTTC.

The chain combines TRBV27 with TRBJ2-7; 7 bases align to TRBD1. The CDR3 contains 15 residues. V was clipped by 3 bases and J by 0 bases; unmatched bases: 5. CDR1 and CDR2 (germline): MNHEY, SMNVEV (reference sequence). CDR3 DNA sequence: TGTGCCAGCAGTTTCAATCGGGACAGCTCCTACGAGCAGTACTTC. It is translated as CASSFNRDSSYEQYF.

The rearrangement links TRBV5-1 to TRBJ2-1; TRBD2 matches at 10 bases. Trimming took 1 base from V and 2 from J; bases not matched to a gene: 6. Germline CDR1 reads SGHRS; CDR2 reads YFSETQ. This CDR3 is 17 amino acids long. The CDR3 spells CASSLYSTSGPYNEQFF. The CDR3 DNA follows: TGCGCCAGCAGCTTGTACTCGACTAGCGGGCCCTACAATGAGCAGTTCTTC.

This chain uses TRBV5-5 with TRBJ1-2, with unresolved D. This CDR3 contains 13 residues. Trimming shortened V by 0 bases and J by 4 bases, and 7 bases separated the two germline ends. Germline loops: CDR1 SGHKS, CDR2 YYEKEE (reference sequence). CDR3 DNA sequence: TGTGCCAGCAGCTTGGACTTTATCTATGGCTACACCTTC. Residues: CASSLDFIYGYTF.

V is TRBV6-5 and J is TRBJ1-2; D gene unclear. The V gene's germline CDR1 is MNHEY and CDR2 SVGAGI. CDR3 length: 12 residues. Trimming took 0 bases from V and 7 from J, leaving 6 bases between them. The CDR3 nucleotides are TGTGCCAGCAGTTACTCGGGTCGTGGCTACACCTTC. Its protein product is CASSYSGRGYTF.

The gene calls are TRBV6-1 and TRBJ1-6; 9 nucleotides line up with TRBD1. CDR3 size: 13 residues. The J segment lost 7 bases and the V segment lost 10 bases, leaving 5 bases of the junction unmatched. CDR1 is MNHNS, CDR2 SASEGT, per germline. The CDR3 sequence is CATSGTGNSPLHF. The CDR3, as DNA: TGTGCCACCTCCGGGACAGGGAATTCACCCCTCCACTTT.

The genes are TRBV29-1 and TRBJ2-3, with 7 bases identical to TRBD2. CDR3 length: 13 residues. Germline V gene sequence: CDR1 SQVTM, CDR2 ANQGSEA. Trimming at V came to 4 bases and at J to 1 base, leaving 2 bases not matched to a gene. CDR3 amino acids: CSVVSGGTDTQYF. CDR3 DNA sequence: TGCAGCGTTGTCAGCGGGGGCACAGATACGCAGTATTTT.

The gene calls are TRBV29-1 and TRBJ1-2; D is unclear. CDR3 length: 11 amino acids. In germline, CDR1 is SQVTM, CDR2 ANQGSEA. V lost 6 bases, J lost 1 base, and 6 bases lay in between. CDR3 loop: CSVTSNYGYTF. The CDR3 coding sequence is TGCAGCGTGACTAGTAACTATGGCTACACCTTC.

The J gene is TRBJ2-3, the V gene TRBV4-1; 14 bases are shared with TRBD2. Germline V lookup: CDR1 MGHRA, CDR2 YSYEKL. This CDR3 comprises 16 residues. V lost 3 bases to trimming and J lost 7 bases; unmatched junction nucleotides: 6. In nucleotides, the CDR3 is TGCGCCAGCAGCCAGGGACTAGCGGGGGTGTCATATACGCAGTATTTT. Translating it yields CASSQGLAGVSYTQYF.

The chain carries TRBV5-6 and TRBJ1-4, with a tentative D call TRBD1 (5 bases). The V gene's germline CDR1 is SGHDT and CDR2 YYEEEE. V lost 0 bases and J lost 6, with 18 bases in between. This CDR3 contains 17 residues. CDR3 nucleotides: TGTGCCAGCAGCTTGGCCACCGGGACCCGAGGCGATGAAAAACTGTTTTTT. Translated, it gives CASSLATGTRGDEKLFF.

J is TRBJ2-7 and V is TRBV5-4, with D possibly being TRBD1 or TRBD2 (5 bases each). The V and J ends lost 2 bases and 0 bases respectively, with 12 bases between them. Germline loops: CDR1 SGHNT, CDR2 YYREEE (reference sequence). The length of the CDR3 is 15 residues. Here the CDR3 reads CASSFSSGPSYEQYF. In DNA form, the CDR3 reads TGTGCCAGCAGCTTTTCGTCGGGGCCCTCCTACGAGCAGTACTTC.

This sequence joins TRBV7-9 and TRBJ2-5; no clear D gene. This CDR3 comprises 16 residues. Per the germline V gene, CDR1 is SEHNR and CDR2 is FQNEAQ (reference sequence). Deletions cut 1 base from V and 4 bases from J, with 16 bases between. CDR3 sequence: CASSLVSWTTRETQYF. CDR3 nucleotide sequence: TGTGCCAGCAGCTTAGTGTCCTGGACGACGAGAGAGACCCAGTACTTC.

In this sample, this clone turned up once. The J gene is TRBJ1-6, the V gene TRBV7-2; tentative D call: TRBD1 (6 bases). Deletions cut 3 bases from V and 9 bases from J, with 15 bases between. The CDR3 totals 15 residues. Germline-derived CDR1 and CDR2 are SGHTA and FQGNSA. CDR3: CASSLKGEGGSPLHF. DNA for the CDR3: TGTGCCAGCAGCTTGAAGGGGGAAGGGGGTTCACCCCTCCACTTT.

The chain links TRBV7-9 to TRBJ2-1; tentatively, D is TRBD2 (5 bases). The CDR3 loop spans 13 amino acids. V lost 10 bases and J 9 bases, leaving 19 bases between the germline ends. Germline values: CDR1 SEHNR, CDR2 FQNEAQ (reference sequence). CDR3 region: CATFPPPEGEQFF. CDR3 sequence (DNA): TGTGCCACCTTTCCCCCGCCCGAGGGTGAGCAGTTCTTC.

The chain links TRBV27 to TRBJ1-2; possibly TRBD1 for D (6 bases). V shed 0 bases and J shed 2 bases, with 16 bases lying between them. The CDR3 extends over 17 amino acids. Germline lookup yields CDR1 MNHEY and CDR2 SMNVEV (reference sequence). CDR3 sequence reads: CASSLSPSGQINYGYTF. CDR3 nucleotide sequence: TGTGCCAGCAGTTTATCTCCGTCGGGACAAATAAACTATGGCTACACCTTC.